These 9 T cell receptor beta chains were sequenced from one sample in a study of early stage breast cancer tumors. The repertoire was sequenced with immunoSEQ multiplex PCR; TCRdb's copy has only in-frame clones and lacks some. The profile shows around 40,000 clones, about 73% of them singletons. The sequenced material came from blood. The receptors here all came from a person aged 45-60 years with breast cancer.

Comment on this clone: Additional DNA sequences in this sample encode the identical CDR3. This chain connects TRBV7-6 to TRBJ2-1; 9 bases map to TRBD1. Germline trimming cut 4 bases from V and 1 base from J; bases unmatched to any gene: 2. The CDR3 is 15 residues long. From germline, CDR1 is SGHVS and CDR2 FNYEAQ. CDR3 sequence (DNA): TGTGCCAGCAGCTCGACAGGGGGATCCTACAATGAGCAGTTCTTC. Encoded protein: CASSSTGGSYNEQFF.

The J gene is TRBJ2-1, the V gene TRBV9, with a weak D call TRBD2 (6 bases). With 1 base removed from V and 6 bases from J, the gap between germline ends came to 14 bases. The CDR3 has 15 residues. Germline V gene lookup returns CDR1 SGDLS and CDR2 YYNGEE. As DNA, the CDR3 is TGTGCCAGCAGCGTAACCCAGACTAGTGGCAATGAGCAGTTCTTC. Amino acids: CASSVTQTSGNEQFF. The full variable domain, completed using reference TRBV9 and TRBJ2-1, is DSGVTQTPKHLITATGQRVTLRCSPRSGDLSVYWYQQSLDQGLQFLIQYYNGEERAKGNILERFSAQQFPDLHSELNLSSLELGDSALYFCASSVTQTSGNEQFFGPGTRLTVL.

V usage is TRBV6-1 and J usage is TRBJ1-5; D not resolved. This CDR3 spans 13 amino acids. Germline CDR1 is MNHNS and CDR2 is SASEGT. The V gene lost 6 bases and the J gene lost 0 bases, with 6 bases spanning the gap. Here the CDR3 DNA reads TGTGCCAGCAGAGAGAATAGCAATCAGCCCCAGCATTTT. It encodes CASRENSNQPQHF.

This sequence joins TRBV11-3 and TRBJ2-3; 13 positions match TRBD2. The length of the CDR3 is 16 residues. In germline, CDR1 is SGHNT, CDR2 YENEEA. V was pared by 4 bases and J by 7 bases, with 8 bases of the junction left unmatched. CDR3 region: CASSSRTSGSVNTQYF. CDR3 coding DNA: TGTGCCAGCAGCTCCCGGACTAGCGGGAGTGTGAATACGCAGTATTTT.

The chain joins TRBV29-1 to TRBJ2-2; D gene unclear. The CDR3 loop spans 14 amino acids. The germline gives CDR1 SQVTM, CDR2 ANQGSEA. V was clipped by 5 bases and J by 2 bases, with 12 bases between them. CDR3 sequence reads: CSVLEVTNTGELFF. DNA of the CDR3: TGCAGCGTTCTCGAGGTTACAAACACCGGGGAGCTGTTTTTT.

The chain uses TRBV4-1 and TRBJ2-5; TRBD2 matches at 8 bases. The CDR3 spans 15 residues. V trimming: 3 bases; J trimming: 4 bases; junction bases outside the gene matches: 7. The germline V gene has CDR1 MGHRA and CDR2 YSYEKL. The CDR3 loop reads CASSQEGAGGETQYF. The CDR3 nucleotides are TGCGCCAGCAGCCAGGAAGGCGCGGGAGGAGAGACCCAGTACTTC.

The V gene is TRBV5-1, the J gene TRBJ2-7; 8 positions match TRBD1. This CDR3 region has 15 residues. Germline assignment: CDR1 SGHRS and CDR2 YFSETQ. Losses at the gene ends were 4 bases for V and 3 bases for J; bases not matched to a gene: 9. CDR3 region: CASSGGTGVDYEQYF. CDR3 DNA: TGCGCCAGCAGCGGGGGGACAGGCGTAGACTACGAGCAGTACTTC.

The genes are TRBV7-6 and TRBJ1-4, with 7 positions matching TRBD1. The CDR3 length is 16 residues. In germline, CDR1 is SGHVS, CDR2 FNYEAQ. V lost 5 bases and J lost 7; bases outside the gene matches: 13. CDR3 loop: CASSTARGQVGEKLFF. CDR3 nucleotides: TGTGCCAGCAGCACAGCGAGGGGGCAAGTGGGTGAAAAACTGTTTTTT.

The V gene is TRBV7-2, the J gene TRBJ1-5; TRBD1 aligns across 7 bases. Trimming removed 4 bases from V and 9 bases from J; junction bases left unmatched: 21. Germline V gene lookup returns CDR1 SGHTA and CDR2 FQGNSA. The length of the CDR3 is 18 residues. For the CDR3, the DNA is TGTGCCAGCAGCTCGAATACGGACAGGTGGGGTATAGGAGGGCCCCAGCATTTT. It encodes CASSSNTDRWGIGGPQHF.